The rows below give T cell receptor beta chains drawn from one sample of a study of blood T cell repertoires in COVID-19. Clones were sequenced by immunoSEQ multiplex PCR, and TCRdb holds only the in-frame ones, with some missing. The sample consists of roughly 520,000 clones, around 87% of them appearing once. The sample was PBMCs or T cells enriched from blood (not recorded which). These receptors all come from a woman aged 40 to 50 who had recovered from COVID-19. The CDR3 runs from the conserved cysteine through the conserved F or W. D genes are given only for firm matches. Expanded clones are given a class, and other clones once, few, many or no size at all.

V gene	J gene	clone size	D gene	CDR3 protein	CDR3 DNA
TRBV29-1	TRBJ1-5	-	TRBD1	CSVFGTGGLGEYQPQHF	TGCAGCGTCTTCGGGACAGGGGGCCTTGGCGAATATCAGCCCCAGCATTTT
TRBV19	TRBJ1-2	few	TRBD1	CASSSWGQAFSNYGYTF	TGTGCCAGTAGTTCATGGGGACAGGCCTTCTCAAACTATGGCTACACCTTC
TRBV15	TRBJ2-7	-	TRBD2	CATNRASGSYEQYF	TGTGCCACCAATAGGGCTAGCGGGAGTTACGAGCAGTACTTC
TRBV14	TRBJ2-3	-	-	CASSQGALARKGTDTQYF	TGTGCCAGCAGCCAAGGTGCCCTAGCGAGAAAGGGAACAGATACGCAGTATTTT
TRBV10-3	TRBJ2-1	-	-	CAISESAGYNEQFF	TGTGCCATCAGTGAGTCTGCGGGATACAATGAGCAGTTCTTC
TRBV4-2	TRBJ1-3	-	TRBD1	CASSQAGTGVGNTIYF	TGTGCCAGCAGCCAAGCCGGGACAGGGGTAGGAAACACCATATATTTT
TRBV3-1/TRBV3-2	TRBJ1-1	-	-	CASSRIRHPNTEAFF	TGTGCCAGCAGCCGAATACGACACCCGAACACTGAAGCTTTCTTT
TRBV28	TRBJ1-2	-	TRBD1	CASSNRGYGYTF	TGTGCCAGCAGTAACAGGGGGTATGGCTACACCTTC
TRBV7-6	TRBJ2-1	few	TRBD1	CASRTNRGPGNEQFF	TGTGCCAGCAGGACGAACAGGGGTCCGGGTAATGAGCAGTTCTTC
TRBV9	TRBJ2-6	-	-	CASSDFSGANVLTF	TGTGCCAGCAGCGACTTCTCTGGGGCCAACGTCCTGACTTTC